These 26 T cell receptor beta chains were sequenced from one sample in a study of T cell responses to AZD1222 COVID-19 vaccine. TCRdb's table, derived via immunoSEQ multiplex PCR, lists solely in-frame clones and lacks some. The sample lists tens of thousands of clones, 85% to 90% occurring once. The material sequenced was peripheral blood, taken on day 0 of MenACWY control vaccination. The receptors derive from an adult in good health.

This chain links TRBV12-3 or TRBV12-4 with TRBJ2-1; D unclear. Trimming removed 3 bases from V and 9 bases from J, with 6 bases in between. CDR3 length: 11 amino acids. CDR3 residues: CASSFPGEQFF. CDR3 DNA: TGTGCCAGCAGTTTTCCCGGTGAGCAGTTCTTC.

The chain is built from TRBV5-5 and TRBJ2-7, with D tentatively TRBD2 (5 bases). Germline CDR1 and CDR2: SGHKS and YYEKEE (reference sequence). The CDR3 contains 15 residues. Trimming took 7 bases from V and 7 from J, leaving 24 bases between them. The CDR3 coding sequence is TGTGCCAGCCAACAAAATCACGGGCACTCGGGGGAGCAGTACTTC. Translation gives CASQQNHGHSGEQYF.

The gene calls are TRBV15 and TRBJ2-1; D might be TRBD2 (7 bases). V gave up 6 bases and J gave up 2 bases, with 14 bases separating them. Germline V gene sequence: CDR1 LNHNV, CDR2 YYDKDF (reference sequence). The length of the CDR3 is 15 residues. In nucleotides, the CDR3 is TGTGCCACCAGAGGGGGGGCTAGCGCCTACAATGAGCAGTTCTTC. Its protein product is CATRGGASAYNEQFF. Full variable domain (outside the CDR3, taken from reference TRBV15 and TRBJ2-1): DAMVIQNPRYQVTQFGKPVTLSCSQTLNHNVMYWYQQKSSQAPKLLFHYYDKDFNNEADTPDNFQSRRPNTSFCFLDIRSPGLGDTAMYLCATRGGASAYNEQFFGPGTRLTVL.

The genes are TRBV6-2 or TRBV6-3 and TRBJ2-7, with a tentative D call TRBD2 (5 bases). The germline V gene encodes CDR1 MNHEY and CDR2 SVGEGT. The length of the CDR3 is 17 residues. V lost 2 bases to trimming and J lost 1 base, with 18 bases between them. In DNA, the CDR3 is TGTGCCAGCAGTTACCATTCGCGGGCGGACCGTTCCTACGAGCAGTACTTC. Translated: CASSYHSRADRSYEQYF.

The V gene is TRBV7-9, the J gene TRBJ1-4; D perhaps matches TRBD1 (5 bases). The CDR3 contains 18 residues. Germline V gene lookup returns CDR1 SEHNR and CDR2 FQNEAQ (reference sequence). V shed 4 bases and J shed 4 bases, with 22 bases lying between them. CDR3 amino acids: CASSSLREQGAGNEKLFF. In DNA, the CDR3 is TGTGCCAGCAGCTCCCTCCGAGAGCAGGGTGCCGGTAATGAAAAACTGTTTTTT.

By share, this clone counts as medium-sized. CDR3 in DNA: TGTGCCAGCACACACCCGGGACAGGGGTACGAGCAGTACTTC. This translates into CASTHPGQGYEQYF. V gene TRBV28 combines with J gene TRBJ2-7; 10 nucleotides agree with TRBD1. There are 14 residues in the CDR3. V dropped 7 bases and J dropped 4; count of bases not matched to a gene: 7. Germline assignment: CDR1 MDHEN and CDR2 SYDVKM.

This clone occurred a few times. This chain's CDR3 is CASSLDPGLQNTEAFF. CDR3 nucleotides: TGTGCCAGCAGTTTAGACCCGGGACTCCAGAACACTGAAGCTTTCTTT. The chain employs TRBV28 and TRBJ1-1; D might be TRBD1 (5 bases). The germline V gene has CDR1 MDHEN and CDR2 SYDVKM. The length of the CDR3 is 16 residues. V shed 2 bases and J shed 1 base, with 14 bases lying between them.

The rearrangement uses TRBV4-2 and TRBJ2-1, with D perhaps matching TRBD2 (6 bases). V was cut by 3 bases and J by 6 bases, with 21 bases left in between. The CDR3 has 17 residues. The germline gives CDR1 LGHNA, CDR2 YNFKEQ. CDR3 bases: TGTGCCAGCAGCCAGGATTTGACTAGTCCTAAGTCCAATGAGCAGTTCTTC. Translated, it gives CASSQDLTSPKSNEQFF.

This sequence joins TRBV28 and TRBJ2-7; TRBD2 aligns across 8 bases. The V and J ends lost 7 bases and 4 bases, in that order; junction bases with no gene match: 9. The CDR3 loop spans 14 amino acids. Germline CDR1 MDHEN, CDR2 SYDVKM. Here the CDR3 reads CASTVGGGRYEQYF. As DNA, the CDR3 is TGTGCCAGCACCGTGGGAGGCGGGAGGTACGAGCAGTACTTC.

V usage is TRBV6-5 and J usage is TRBJ1-1, with D perhaps matching TRBD1 (6 bases). Trimming left V 5 bases short and J 1 base short, with 11 bases between. Germline assignment: CDR1 MNHEY and CDR2 SVGAGI. CDR3 length: 14 amino acids. The CDR3 coding sequence is TGTGCCAGCAGTCAATCGGACAGGAACACTGAAGCTTTCTTT. Translated, it gives CASSQSDRNTEAFF.

The chain uses TRBV19 and TRBJ1-3; D is unresolved. The CDR3 consists of 15 residues. Trimming shortened V by 5 bases and J by 0 bases, and 11 bases separated the two germline ends. Germline V gene data show CDR1 as LNHDA and CDR2 as SQIVND (reference sequence). CDR3 amino acids: CASSEGRISGNTIYF. The CDR3 DNA reads TGTGCCAGTAGTGAAGGCAGAATCTCTGGAAACACCATATATTTT.

The genes are TRBV29-1 and TRBJ2-7, with 10 bases lining up with TRBD2. V was clipped by 5 bases and J by 3 bases; unmatched bases: 4. Germline V lookup: CDR1 SQVTM, CDR2 ANQGSEA. The CDR3 totals 13 residues. The chain's CDR3 is CSVRSSGSYEQYF. In nucleotides, the CDR3 is TGCAGCGTTCGCTCTAGCGGGAGCTACGAGCAGTACTTC.

This chain uses TRBV7-8 with TRBJ1-3; D might be TRBD1 (6 bases). Germline CDR1 and CDR2: SGHVS and FQNEAQ. V shed 5 bases and J shed 0 bases, with 14 bases lying between them. The CDR3 totals 16 residues. CDR3 nucleotides: TGTGCCAGCAGCCGAGAGAGGGGGGGCTCTGGAAACACCATATATTTT. This sequence encodes CASSRERGGSGNTIYF.

This clone was seen once. This rearrangement joins TRBV11-3 to TRBJ2-7; TRBD1 matches 9 bases. The CDR3 is 14 amino acids. V shed 5 bases and J 5 bases; nucleotides not matched to a gene: 7. In germline, CDR1 is SGHNT, CDR2 YENEEA. The CDR3 protein is CASSRTQGADEQYF. The DNA of the CDR3 is TGTGCCAGCAGCAGAACACAGGGGGCGGACGAGCAGTACTTC.

The rearrangement joins TRBV4-3 to TRBJ2-1; 13 nucleotides align to TRBD2. Germline assignment: CDR1 LGHNA and CDR2 YSLEER. The CDR3 is made up of 16 amino acids. Losses at the gene ends were 4 bases for V and 7 bases for J; bases not matched to a gene: 7. The CDR3 spells CASSPELAGGKNEQFF. DNA of the CDR3: TGCGCCAGCAGCCCGGAACTAGCGGGAGGGAAAAATGAGCAGTTCTTC.

This chain uses TRBV27 with TRBJ2-5; TRBD2 aligns across 12 bases. Germline V gives CDR1 MNHEY, CDR2 SMNVEV (reference sequence). J gave up 6 bases and V 7 bases, and 6 bases lay outside the gene matches. This CDR3 has 14 residues. The CDR3 DNA is TGTGCCAGCACCATGACTAGCGGGAGTAAGACCCAGTACTTC. This sequence encodes CASTMTSGSKTQYF.

This clone was seen a single time. This rearrangement joins TRBV28 to TRBJ2-3; D tentatively fits TRBD1 or TRBD2 (5 bases each). The ends were cut back, 6 bases at V and 5 bases at J, with 9 bases in the middle. CDR3 length: 12 amino acids. CDR1 and CDR2 (germline): MDHEN, SYDVKM. The CDR3 here is CASRLGVDTQYF. The CDR3 nucleotides read TGTGCCAGCAGACTGGGGGTAGATACGCAGTATTTT.

The chain employs TRBV9 and TRBJ1-4; 10 positions match TRBD1. Germline CDR1 reads SGDLS; CDR2 reads YYNGEE. J lost 7 bases, V lost 3 bases, and 6 bases had no gene match. CDR3 length: 15 amino acids. For the CDR3, the DNA is TGTGCCAGCAGCGGATCCGGGACAGGGGTTGAAAAACTGTTTTTT. Translation: CASSGSGTGVEKLFF.

Written as DNA, the CDR3 is TGTGCCAGCAGTTTAAGGGCGAACTATGGCTACACCTTC. It yields the protein CASSLRANYGYTF. J is TRBJ1-2 and V is TRBV28; D remains ambiguous. The CDR3 runs to 13 residues. Per germline, CDR1 MDHEN and CDR2 SYDVKM. The V gene lost 2 bases and the J gene lost 2 bases, with 6 bases spanning the gap.

The rearrangement joins TRBV10-3 to TRBJ1-3; D gene unclear. The CDR3 covers 13 residues. In germline, CDR1 is ENHRY, CDR2 SYGVKD. V lost 0 bases and J lost 3, with 3 bases in between. In nucleotides, the CDR3 is TGTGCCATCAGTGAGTCGAATGGAAACACCATATATTTT. Amino acid sequence: CAISESNGNTIYF.

A few counts support this clone. V is TRBV5-6 and J is TRBJ1-5; TRBD1 is a possible D gene (6 bases). Germline CDR1 reads SGHDT; CDR2 reads YYEEEE. V lost 1 base, J lost 1 base, and 6 bases lay in between. This CDR3 is 14 amino acids long. In nucleotides, the CDR3 is TGTGCCAGCAGCTTGACAGGGAGCAATCAGCCCCAGCATTTT. Translation: CASSLTGSNQPQHF.

V is TRBV4-3 and J is TRBJ2-7; D is unresolved. The germline V gene encodes CDR1 LGHNA and CDR2 YSLEER. CDR3 length equals 16 residues. The germline V and J ends were trimmed by 0 bases and 3 bases, with 15 bases remaining between them. CDR3 coding DNA: TGCGCCAGCAGCCAAGATCTGACCCCTCAAGGCTACGAGCAGTACTTC. Translating gives CASSQDLTPQGYEQYF.

This sequence joins TRBV7-9 and TRBJ2-2; 8 bases agree with TRBD1. This CDR3 has 13 amino acids. CDR1 is SEHNR and CDR2 is FQNEAQ in the germline V gene (reference sequence). J lost 2 bases, V lost 8 bases, and 1 base had no gene match. CDR3 bases: TGTGCCAGCGGACAGGGTAACACCGGGGAGCTGTTTTTT. Amino acids: CASGQGNTGELFF.

Only a few counts were recorded for this clone. The rearrangement joins TRBV7-2 to TRBJ2-1; TRBD2 might be the D (7 bases). Trimming removed 6 bases at V and 1 base at J, with 22 bases between. The germline V gene encodes CDR1 SGHTA and CDR2 FQGNSA. The CDR3 is 18 amino acids. CDR3 amino acids: CASRQPPPRGGSYNEQFF. CDR3 DNA: TGTGCCAGCAGACAGCCCCCCCCCAGGGGAGGGTCCTACAATGAGCAGTTCTTC.

This chain connects TRBV7-8 to TRBJ2-7; a possible D gene is TRBD2 (7 bases). Per the germline V gene, CDR1 is SGHVS and CDR2 is FQNEAQ. The CDR3 consists of 14 residues. Trimming pared 4 bases from V and 1 base from J, leaving 11 bases between. CDR3 region: CASSWEGVSYEQYF. DNA of the CDR3: TGTGCCAGCAGCTGGGAGGGGGTTTCCTACGAGCAGTACTTC.

This chain connects TRBV23-1 to TRBJ1-6; D not resolved. TRBV23-1 is annotated as an ORF whose role is uncertain. V was shortened by 6 bases and J by 9 bases, with 9 bases between the two germline ends. This CDR3 is 12 amino acids long. The CDR3 bases are TGCGCCAGCAGCCCGGCCAGTTCACCCCTCCACTTT. It encodes CASSPASSPLHF.